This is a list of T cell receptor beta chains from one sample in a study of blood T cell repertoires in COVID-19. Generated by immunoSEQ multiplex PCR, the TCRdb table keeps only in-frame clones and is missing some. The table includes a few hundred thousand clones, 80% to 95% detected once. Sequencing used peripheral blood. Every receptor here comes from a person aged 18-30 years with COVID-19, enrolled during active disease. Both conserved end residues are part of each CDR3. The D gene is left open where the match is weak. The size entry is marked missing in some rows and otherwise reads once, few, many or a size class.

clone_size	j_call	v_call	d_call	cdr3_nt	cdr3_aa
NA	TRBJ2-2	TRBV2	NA	TGTGCCAGCACAGGGCAGACCGGGGAGCTGTTTTTT	CASTGQTGELFF
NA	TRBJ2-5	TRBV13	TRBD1	TGTGCCAGCAGCGCCACAGGGGGCATAGAGACCCAGTACTTC	CASSATGGIETQYF
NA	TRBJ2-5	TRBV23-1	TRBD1	TGCGCCAGCAGTCAATTGAGACAGGGGGTCCAAGAGACCCAGTACTTC	CASSQLRQGVQETQYF
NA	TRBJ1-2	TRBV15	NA	TGTGCCACCAGCAGAGATAGCGGAGGTATTATCGGCTACACCTTC	CATSRDSGGIIGYTF
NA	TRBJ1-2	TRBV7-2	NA	TGTGCCAGCAGCTTAGTGTTAGGGAACAGGGACTATGGCTACACCTTC	CASSLVLGNRDYGYTF
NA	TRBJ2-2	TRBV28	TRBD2	TGTGCCAGCACTTCCCTTTCGGGAGGGGTCACCGGGGAGCTGTTTTTT	CASTSLSGGVTGELFF
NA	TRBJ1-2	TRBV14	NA	TGTGCCAGCAGCCAAGAGCGGGGGAAAGGCTACACCTTC	CASSQERGKGYTF
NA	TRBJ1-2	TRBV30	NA	TGCGCCTGCGACAGAAGTGGCTACACCTTC	CACDRSGYTF
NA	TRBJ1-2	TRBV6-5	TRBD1	TGTGCCAGCCGGGACAGGGGGTTAAGTAAGGATGGCTACACCTTC	CASRDRGLSKDGYTF
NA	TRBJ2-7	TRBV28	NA	TGTGCCAGCAGTTTATCGGGGAATTTCGACGAGCAGTACTTC	CASSLSGNFDEQYF
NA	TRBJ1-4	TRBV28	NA	TGTGCCAGCAGTTCCCAGGGTGGAACTAATGAAAAACTGTTTTTT	CASSSQGGTNEKLFF
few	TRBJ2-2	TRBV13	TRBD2	TGTGCCAGCAGCTGGAGCTCTAGCGGGGAGAACACCGGGGAGCTGTTTTTT	CASSWSSSGENTGELFF
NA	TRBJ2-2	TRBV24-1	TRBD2	TGTGCCACCAGTGATCGGGGGGGCACCCTTACCGGGGAGCTGTTTTTT	CATSDRGGTLTGELFF
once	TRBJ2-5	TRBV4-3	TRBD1	TGCGCCAGCAGCGGAGACAGGGCGAGGGGAGAGACCCAGTACTTC	CASSGDRARGETQYF
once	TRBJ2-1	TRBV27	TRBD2	TGTGCCAGCAGTTTATCCCTAGCGGGAGCGGGGGAGCAGTTCTTC	CASSLSLAGAGEQFF
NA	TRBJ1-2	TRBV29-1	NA	TGCAGCGTTGAGGTGGGCCCGAAGGATGGCTACACCTTC	CSVEVGPKDGYTF
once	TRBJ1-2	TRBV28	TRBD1	TGTGCCAGCAAGGAGGACAGGCTTAATAATGGCTACACCTTC	CASKEDRLNNGYTF
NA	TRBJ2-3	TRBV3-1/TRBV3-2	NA	TGTGCCAGCAGAAGACTAGTTGCGACAGATACGCAGTATTTT	CASRRLVATDTQYF
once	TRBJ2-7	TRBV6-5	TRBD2	TGTGCCAGCAAGGTAGCGGGGGGATACGAGCAGTACTTC	CASKVAGGYEQYF
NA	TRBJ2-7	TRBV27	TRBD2	TGTGCCAGCAGCTCCCCGGGGGGTAAGCAGTACTTC	CASSSPGGKQYF
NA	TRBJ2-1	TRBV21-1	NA	TGTGCCAGCAGCAAAGTTATAAGGCGTGGGCCCTACAATGAGCAGTTCTTC	CASSKVIRRGPYNEQFF
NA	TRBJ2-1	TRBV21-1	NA	TGTGCCAGCAGCAAAGAAACTAGCGGGAGTCCTGAGCAGTTCTTC	CASSKETSGSPEQFF
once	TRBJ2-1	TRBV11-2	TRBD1	TGTGCCAGCAGCCTCGGGACAGGCTCCTACAATGAGCAGTTCTTC	CASSLGTGSYNEQFF
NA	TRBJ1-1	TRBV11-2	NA	TGTGCCAGCCTTGAGGGGGGGGTAGAGGCTTTCTTT	CASLEGGVEAFF
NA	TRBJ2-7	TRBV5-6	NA	TGTGCCAGCAGCACAACCGGGAGCACTTACGAGCAGTACTTC	CASSTTGSTYEQYF
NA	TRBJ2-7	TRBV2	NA	TGTGCCAGCAGTTCGACTACCCGCGAGCAGTACTTC	CASSSTTREQYF
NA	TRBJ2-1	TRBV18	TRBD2	TGTGCCAGCTCACCACCTGCTAGCGGCATTAACAATGAGCAGTTCTTC	CASSPPASGINNEQFF
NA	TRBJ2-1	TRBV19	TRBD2	TGTGCCAGTAGTACACGGACTAGCGGGCTCTACAATGAGCAGTTCTTC	CASSTRTSGLYNEQFF
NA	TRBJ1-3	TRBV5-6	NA	TGTGCCAGCGGAGAGTCAGGAAACACCATATATTTT	CASGESGNTIYF
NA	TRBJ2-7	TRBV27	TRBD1	TGTGCCAGCAAAGCGACAGGGGGCCCCTACGAGCAGTACTTC	CASKATGGPYEQYF
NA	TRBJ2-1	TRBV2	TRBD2	TGTGCCAGCAGGGAACTAGCGGGATCGTACAATGAGCAGTTCTTC	CASRELAGSYNEQFF